The 16 T cell receptor beta chains reported below all come from one sample, sequenced in a study of post-analysis software for immune sequencing data. Broader study findings: TRBV5-6, TRBV5-1 and TRBV20-1 were among five TRBV segments more frequent in patients than controls.

These receptors' targets are unknown. Prepared libraries of TCR beta cDNA carried unique molecular identifiers. MiXCR was run by TCRdb on the PCR reads, yielding one entry per CDR3 protein. This table holds approximately 730,000 distinct CDR3 sequences, roughly 27% found once. The sample was blood. These receptors were taken from a girl under 18 with multiple sclerosis.

V and J are TRBV27 and TRBJ1-1; TRBD1 might be the D (5 bases). Germline CDR1 and CDR2: MNHEY and SMNVEV (reference sequence). This CDR3 is built from 14 residues. The V and J ends lost 6 bases and 3 bases respectively, with 14 bases between them. CDR3 residues: CASSSIPRDTEAFF. In nucleotides, the CDR3 is TGTGCCAGCAGCTCTATTCCCAGGGACACTGAAGCTTTCTTT.

This clonotype was observed a single time. The chain links TRBV18 to TRBJ1-1, with TRBD1 matching over 7 bases. Germline V gives CDR1 KGHSH, CDR2 LQKENI. The V and J ends lost 1 base and 0 bases, in that order; junction bases with no gene match: 2. This CDR3 spans 15 amino acids. The CDR3 DNA reads as TGTGCCAGCTCACCACAGGGGGCTGTGAACACTGAAGCTTTCTTT. Translating it yields CASSPQGAVNTEAFF.

This chain joins TRBV5-1 and TRBJ1-1; a weak D match, TRBD1 (6 bases). The V end lost 3 bases, the J end lost 7 bases, and 10 bases lay between the germline ends. The CDR3 is 12 amino acids. Germline CDR1 SGHRS, CDR2 YFSETQ. This chain's CDR3 is CASSSRGHEAFF. The CDR3 region has the DNA TGCGCCAGCAGCTCGAGGGGACATGAAGCTTTCTTT. Supplemented by reference TRBV5-1 and TRBJ1-1, the full variable domain reads KAGVTQTPRYLIKTRGQQVTLSCSPISGHRSVSWYQQTPGQGLQFLFEYFSETQRNKGNFPGRFSGRQFSNSRSEMNVSTLELGDSALYLCASSSRGHEAFFGQGTRLTVV.

The chain joins TRBV13 to TRBJ1-2; maybe TRBD1 (5 bases). The V gene lost 4 bases and the J gene lost 6 bases, with 18 bases spanning the gap. The CDR3 is made up of 15 amino acids. Germline V gives CDR1 PRHDT, CDR2 FYEKMQ (reference sequence). DNA of the CDR3: TGTGCCAGCAGCTCCGGTGGAGGGGCCGGTGATGGCTACACCTTC. Its translation is CASSSGGGAGDGYTF.

The chain has TRBV12-5 and TRBJ1-2; tentative D call: TRBD1 (6 bases). The CDR3 is made up of 15 amino acids. Germline CDR1 is LGHNT and CDR2 is FRNRAP. V lost 5 bases, J lost 0 bases, and 13 bases lay in between. Written as DNA, the CDR3 is TGTGCTAGTGGTGTCTCAGGGGTCTCTAACTATGGCTACACCTTC. Encoded protein: CASGVSGVSNYGYTF. Drawing the rest from reference TRBV12-5 and TRBJ1-2, the complete variable domain is DARVTQTPRHKVTEMGQEVTMRCQPILGHNTVFWYRQTMMQGLELLAYFRNRAPLDDSGMPKDRFSAEMPDATLATLKIQPSEPRDSAVYFCASGVSGVSNYGYTFGSGTRLTVV.

This rearrangement joins TRBV7-2 to TRBJ1-1; D perhaps matches TRBD1 (6 bases). In germline, CDR1 is SGHTA, CDR2 FQGNSA. V lost 7 bases and J lost 1, with 10 bases in between. This CDR3 is 13 amino acids long. The CDR3 nucleotides read TGTGCCAGCAACGGACAGCCGAACACTGAAGCTTTCTTT. It encodes CASNGQPNTEAFF.

This chain joins TRBV11-2 and TRBJ2-4; no reliable D call. The V gene lost 5 bases and the J gene lost 1 base, with 12 bases spanning the gap. Germline V gene lookup returns CDR1 SGHAT and CDR2 FQNNGV. The CDR3 sequence is 15 residues long. The CDR3, as DNA: TGTGCCAGCAGCCCTAACATGGGGGCCAAAAACATTCAGTACTTC. Translated: CASSPNMGAKNIQYF.

This clonotype was counted a few times. The genes are TRBV20-1 and TRBJ2-5, with unresolved D. V gave up 3 bases and J gave up 2 bases, with 7 bases separating them. In germline, CDR1 is DFQATT, CDR2 SNEGSKA (reference sequence). The CDR3 has 12 amino acids. CDR3 protein: CSARIGQETQYF. For the CDR3, the DNA is TGCAGTGCTAGGATTGGGCAAGAGACCCAGTACTTC.

CDR3 region: CASRQSGTDTQYF. For the CDR3, the DNA is TGCGCCAGCAGGCAAAGCGGCACAGATACGCAGTATTTT. The genes are TRBV4-1 and TRBJ2-3; D is ambiguous. The germline CDR1 and CDR2 sequences are MGHRA and YSYEKL. This CDR3 region has 13 residues. V was pared by 6 bases and J by 1 base, with 8 bases between.

This clonotype was seen a handful of times. The chain couples TRBV7-9 to TRBJ2-6, with TRBD1 matching over 7 bases. The germline V gene encodes CDR1 SEHNR and CDR2 FQNEAQ (reference sequence). Germline trimming cut 3 bases from V and 4 bases from J; bases unmatched to any gene: 6. The CDR3 spans 16 residues. DNA for the CDR3: TGTGCCAGCAGCTTGCCCCCGGGACAGGGGGCCAACGTCCTGACTTTC. Translating gives CASSLPPGQGANVLTF.

The J gene is TRBJ1-2, the V gene TRBV20-1; TRBD1 is a possible D gene (6 bases). The CDR3 is made up of 14 amino acids. Germline assignment: CDR1 DFQATT and CDR2 SNEGSKA (reference sequence). Trimming shortened V by 0 bases and J by 4 bases, and 12 bases separated the two germline ends. DNA for the CDR3: TGCAGTGCTAGAGATGGAAACAGGGTCTATGGCTACACCTTC. The encoded protein is CSARDGNRVYGYTF.

The genes are TRBV6-1 and TRBJ1-2; 10 bases agree with TRBD1. The germline gives CDR1 MNHNS, CDR2 SASEGT. The CDR3 spans 15 residues. V shed 5 bases, J shed 6 bases, and the junction held 9 bases outside the gene matches. For the CDR3, the DNA is TGTGCCAGCAGTTCCCACCCCGGGACAGGGGATGGCTACACCTTC. As protein: CASSSHPGTGDGYTF.

At least ten counts were recorded for this clonotype. CDR3 in DNA: TGCGCCAGCAGCCAAGAAGGTTACGGGCCCGATACGCAGTATTTT. Protein product: CASSQEGYGPDTQYF. V is TRBV4-3 and J is TRBJ2-3; D unclear. The CDR3 is 15 residues long. CDR1 is LGHNA and CDR2 is YSLEER in the germline V gene. Trimming removed 0 bases from V and 6 bases from J, with 13 bases in between.

A single count supports this clonotype. The V call is TRBV28, the J call TRBJ2-3; tentative D call: TRBD1 (5 bases). Looked up from germline, CDR1 is MDHEN and CDR2 is SYDVKM. V lost 11 bases and J lost 6, with 21 bases in between. This CDR3 comprises 14 residues. The chain's CDR3 is CAGKGIVNWDTQYF. CDR3 in DNA: TGTGCCGGCAAGGGGATCGTTAATTGGGATACGCAGTATTTT.

The chain links TRBV12-3 or TRBV12-4 to TRBJ2-3, with 7 positions matching TRBD2. This CDR3 is built from 11 residues. The junction had 1 base not matched to a gene; V was cut back by 11 bases and J by 2 bases. The CDR3 sequence: CAGGDTDTQYF. The CDR3 nucleotides read TGTGCCGGGGGGGACACAGATACGCAGTATTTT.

The chain has TRBV29-1 and TRBJ2-5; 9 bases line up with TRBD1. Looked up from germline, CDR1 is SQVTM and CDR2 is ANQGSEA. The CDR3 consists of 15 residues. Trimming took 1 base from V and 5 from J; bases not matched to a gene: 8. The CDR3 loop reads CSVEGDRESLETQYF. The CDR3 DNA reads TGCAGCGTTGAAGGGGACAGGGAGAGTCTTGAGACCCAGTACTTC. The full variable domain, in which reference TRBV29-1 and TRBJ2-5 provide the parts outside the CDR3, is SAVISQKPSRDICQRGTSLTIQCQVDSQVTMMFWYRQQPGQSLTLIATANQGSEATYESGFVIDKFPISRPNLTFSTLTVSNMSPEDSSIYLCSVEGDRESLETQYFGPGTRLLVL.